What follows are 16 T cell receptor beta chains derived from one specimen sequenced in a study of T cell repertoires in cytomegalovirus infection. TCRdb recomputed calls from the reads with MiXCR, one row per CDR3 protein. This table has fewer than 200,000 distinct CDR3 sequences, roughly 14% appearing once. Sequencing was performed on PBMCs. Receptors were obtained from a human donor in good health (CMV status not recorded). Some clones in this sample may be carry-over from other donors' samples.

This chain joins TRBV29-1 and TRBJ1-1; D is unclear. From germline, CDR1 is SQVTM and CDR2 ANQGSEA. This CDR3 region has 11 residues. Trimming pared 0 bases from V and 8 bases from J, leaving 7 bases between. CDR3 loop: CSVEDRPEAFF. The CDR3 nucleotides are TGCAGCGTTGAAGATCGGCCGGAAGCTTTCTTT.

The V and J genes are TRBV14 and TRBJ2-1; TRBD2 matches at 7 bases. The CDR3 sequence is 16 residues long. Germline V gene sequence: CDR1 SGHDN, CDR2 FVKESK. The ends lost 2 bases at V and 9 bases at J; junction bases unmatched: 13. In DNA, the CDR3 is TGTGCCAGCAGCCAAATGACTAGCCTTACGGGTGGTGAGCAGTTCTTC. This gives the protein CASSQMTSLTGGEQFF.

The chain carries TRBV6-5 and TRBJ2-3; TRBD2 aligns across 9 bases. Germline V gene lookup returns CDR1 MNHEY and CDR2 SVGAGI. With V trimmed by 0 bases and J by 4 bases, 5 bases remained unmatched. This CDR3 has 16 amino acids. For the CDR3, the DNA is TGTGCCAGCAGTTACTCGATGGCTAGCGGGGCAGATACGCAGTATTTT. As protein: CASSYSMASGADTQYF.

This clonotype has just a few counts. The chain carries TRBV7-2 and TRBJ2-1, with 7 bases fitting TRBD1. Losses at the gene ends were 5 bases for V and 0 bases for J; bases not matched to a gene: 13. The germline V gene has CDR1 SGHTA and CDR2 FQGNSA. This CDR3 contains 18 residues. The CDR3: CASSPSRTGPSSYNEQFF. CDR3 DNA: TGTGCCAGCAGCCCGAGTCGGACAGGCCCCAGCTCCTACAATGAGCAGTTCTTC.

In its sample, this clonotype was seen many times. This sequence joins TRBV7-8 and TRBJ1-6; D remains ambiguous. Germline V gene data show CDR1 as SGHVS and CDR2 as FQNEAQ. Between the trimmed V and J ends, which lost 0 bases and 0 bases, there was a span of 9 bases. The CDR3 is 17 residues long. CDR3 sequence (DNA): TGTGCCAGCAGCTTAGCGCTGAGCCGCTCCTATAATTCACCCCTCCACTTT. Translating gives CASSLALSRSYNSPLHF.

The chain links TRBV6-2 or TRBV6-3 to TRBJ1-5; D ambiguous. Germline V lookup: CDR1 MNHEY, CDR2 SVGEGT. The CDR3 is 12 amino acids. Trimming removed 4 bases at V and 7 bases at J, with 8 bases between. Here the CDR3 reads CASSSEGQPQHF. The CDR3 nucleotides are TGTGCCAGCAGTTCGGAAGGACAGCCCCAGCATTTT.

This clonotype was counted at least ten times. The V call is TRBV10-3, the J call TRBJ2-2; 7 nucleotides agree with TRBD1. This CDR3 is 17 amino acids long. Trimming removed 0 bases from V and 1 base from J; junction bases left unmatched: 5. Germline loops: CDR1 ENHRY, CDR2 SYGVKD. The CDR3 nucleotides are TGTGCCATCAGTGAGTCAAAGGGGGCCCTGAACACCGGGGAGCTGTTTTTT. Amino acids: CAISESKGALNTGELFF.

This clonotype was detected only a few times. Here the CDR3 reads CASSIPVGRWDQPQHF. In DNA form, the CDR3 reads TGTGCCAGTAGTATCCCCGTGGGACGTTGGGACCAGCCCCAGCATTTT. The V and J genes are TRBV19 and TRBJ1-5; tentative D call: TRBD1 (5 bases). Germline V gene lookup returns CDR1 LNHDA and CDR2 SQIVND (reference sequence). The CDR3 length is 16 residues. V shed 3 bases and J shed 7 bases, with 19 bases lying between them.

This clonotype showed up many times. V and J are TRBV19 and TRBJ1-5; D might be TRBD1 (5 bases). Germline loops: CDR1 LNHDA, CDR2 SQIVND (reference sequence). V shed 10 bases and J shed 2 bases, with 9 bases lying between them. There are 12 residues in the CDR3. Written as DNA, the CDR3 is TGTGCCACGAGGGGTGGCAATCAGCCCCAGCATTTT. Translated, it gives CATRGGNQPQHF.

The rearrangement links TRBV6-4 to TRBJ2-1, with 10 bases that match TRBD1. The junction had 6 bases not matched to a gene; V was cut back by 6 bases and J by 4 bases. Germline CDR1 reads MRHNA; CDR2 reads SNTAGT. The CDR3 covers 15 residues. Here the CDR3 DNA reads TGTGCCAGCAGCTCCGGGACAGGGGTTTACAATGAGCAGTTCTTC. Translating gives CASSSGTGVYNEQFF.

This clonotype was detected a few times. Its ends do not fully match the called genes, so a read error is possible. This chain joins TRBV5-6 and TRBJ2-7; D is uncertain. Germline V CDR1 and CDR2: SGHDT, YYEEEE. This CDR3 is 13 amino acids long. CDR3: CASSLIGKYEQYF. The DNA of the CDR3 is TGTGCCAGTAGCTTGATCGGAAAATACGAGCAGTACTTC.

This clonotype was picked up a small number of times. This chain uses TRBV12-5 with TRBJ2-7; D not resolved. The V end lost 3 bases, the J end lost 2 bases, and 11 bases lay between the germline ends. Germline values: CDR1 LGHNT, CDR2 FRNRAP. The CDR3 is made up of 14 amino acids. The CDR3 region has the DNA TGTGCTAGTGGTTTTACGACGGACCCCTACGAGCAGTACTTC. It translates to CASGFTTDPYEQYF.

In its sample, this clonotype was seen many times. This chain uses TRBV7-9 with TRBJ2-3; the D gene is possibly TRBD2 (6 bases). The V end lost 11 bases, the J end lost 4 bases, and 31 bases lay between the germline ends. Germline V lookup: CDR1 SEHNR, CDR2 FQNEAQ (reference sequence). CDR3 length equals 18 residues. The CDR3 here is CAGRGSGDGNNRADTQYF. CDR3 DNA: TGTGCCGGACGGGGGTCCGGGGATGGAAACAACCGCGCAGATACGCAGTATTTT. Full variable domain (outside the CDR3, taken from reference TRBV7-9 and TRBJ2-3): DTGVSQNPRHKITKRGQNVTFRCDPISEHNRLYWYRQTLGQGPEFLTYFQNEAQLEKSRLLSDRFSAERPKGSFSTLEIQRTEQGDSAMYLCAGRGSGDGNNRADTQYFGPGTRLTVL.

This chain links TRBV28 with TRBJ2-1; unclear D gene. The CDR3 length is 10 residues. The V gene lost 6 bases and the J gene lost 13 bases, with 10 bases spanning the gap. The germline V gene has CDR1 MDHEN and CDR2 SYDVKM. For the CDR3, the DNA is TGTGCCAGCAGCCGCTATACACAGTTCTTC. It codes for CASSRYTQFF.

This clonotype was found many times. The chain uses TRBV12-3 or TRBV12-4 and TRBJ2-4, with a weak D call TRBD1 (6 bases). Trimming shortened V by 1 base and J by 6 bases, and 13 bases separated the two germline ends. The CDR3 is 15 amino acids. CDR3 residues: CASSLGTARLNIQYF. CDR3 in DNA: TGTGCCAGCAGTTTAGGGACAGCAAGACTAAACATTCAGTACTTC.

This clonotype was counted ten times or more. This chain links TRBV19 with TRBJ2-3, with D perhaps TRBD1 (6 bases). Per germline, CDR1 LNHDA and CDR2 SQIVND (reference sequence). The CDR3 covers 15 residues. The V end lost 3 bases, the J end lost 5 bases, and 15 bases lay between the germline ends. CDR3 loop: CASSIASIRGDTQYF. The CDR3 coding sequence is TGTGCCAGTAGTATTGCGTCCATCAGGGGAGATACGCAGTATTTT.